The rows below give T cell receptor beta chains drawn from one sample of a study of metastatic and nonmetastatic thyroid tumors. With MiXCR, TCRdb called clones anew from the PCR reads. The table includes 45,000 to 50,000 clones, 20% to 25% detected once. The source material was blood. These receptors were collected from a male donor with papillary thyroid cancer or a benign thyroid nodule (not recorded which). Some clones in this sample may be carry-over from other donors' samples. The CDR3 runs from the conserved cysteine through the conserved F or W. Each record gives: clone size, J gene, V gene, D gene, CDR3 protein, CDR3 DNA. A D gene is named only where the DNA matches it firmly. Only some rows state a clone size, as once, few, many or a class for expanded clones.

-,TRBJ2-1,TRBV7-2,-,CASSFLGAHNEQFF,TGTGCCAGCAGCTTCTTAGGGGCTCACAATGAGCAGTTCTTC
-,TRBJ2-2,TRBV12-3/TRBV12-4,TRBD1,CASRSDREITGELFF,TGTGCCAGCAGGTCGGACAGGGAAATCACCGGGGAGCTGTTTTTT
-,TRBJ2-2,TRBV20-1,TRBD1,CSARGRGRNTGELFF,TGCAGTGCTAGGGGCAGGGGGCGGAACACCGGGGAGCTGTTTTTT
once,TRBJ2-7,TRBV5-1,TRBD1,CASSSGQGISNEQYF,TGCGCCAGCAGCTCGGGACAGGGGATTTCCAACGAGCAGTACTTC
many,TRBJ2-5,TRBV29-1,-,CSLQEQGGTQYF,TGCAGCCTCCAGGAGCAGGGTGGGACCCAGTACTTC
-,TRBJ1-2,TRBV28,TRBD1,CASGDSHNYGYTF,TGTGCCAGCGGGGACAGTCACAACTATGGCTACACCTTC
few,TRBJ1-1,TRBV12-3/TRBV12-4,-,CASSLGPNTEAFF,TGTGCCAGCAGTCTCGGGCCGAACACTGAAGCTTTCTTT
-,TRBJ2-7,TRBV11-3,-,CASSLETALYEQYF,TGTGCCAGCAGCTTAGAAACGGCCCTGTACGAGCAGTACTTC
-,TRBJ1-2,TRBV6-2/TRBV6-3,TRBD1,CATQDRGIYGYTF,TGTGCCACCCAGGACAGGGGTATCTATGGCTACACCTTC
-,TRBJ2-7,TRBV6-1,-,CASSRDATSYEQYF,TGTGCCAGCAGTCGGGACGCCACCTCCTACGAGCAGTACTTC
many,TRBJ1-4,TRBV6-1,-,CASSLSRRTNEKLFF,TGTGCCAGCAGCCTTAGTCGACGGACTAATGAAAAACTGTTTTTT
many,TRBJ2-2,TRBV24-1,-,CATSDPTDTGELFF,TGTGCCACCAGTGACCCGACAGACACCGGGGAGCTGTTTTTT
many,TRBJ1-2,TRBV2,-,CASSETFRDYGYTF,TGTGCCAGCAGTGAAACGTTCCGGGACTATGGCTACACCTTC
-,TRBJ1-1,TRBV12-3/TRBV12-4,TRBD1,CASSLGTGQGNTEAFF,TGTGCCAGCAGTTTAGGAACAGGACAGGGGAACACTGAAGCTTTCTTT
-,TRBJ2-7,TRBV4-1,TRBD2,CASSQDPGGDYEQYF,TGCGCCAGCAGCCAAGATCCGGGAGGGGACTACGAGCAGTACTTC
many,TRBJ2-3,TRBV12-3/TRBV12-4,TRBD1,CASTGTGGGDTQYF,TGTGCCAGCACCGGGACAGGGGGCGGGGATACGCAGTATTTT
many,TRBJ2-7,TRBV28,-,CASSSNPRVYEQYF,TGTGCCAGCAGTTCAAACCCCAGGGTGTACGAGCAGTACTTC
-,TRBJ2-1,TRBV2,-,CASSQQGGGPYNEQFF,TGTGCCAGCAGTCAACAGGGAGGGGGACCATACAATGAGCAGTTCTTC
-,TRBJ2-5,TRBV19,TRBD1,CVISRDRGLETQYF,TGTGTCATTAGCAGGGACAGGGGGCTTGAGACCCAGTACTTC
many,TRBJ2-3,TRBV20-1,-,CSARGARATITDTQYF,TGCAGTGCTAGGGGGGCCCGAGCCACTATCACAGATACGCAGTATTTT
many,TRBJ1-6,TRBV7-2,-,CASSLWVESPLHF,TGTGCCAGCAGCTTGTGGGTAGAATCACCCCTCCACTTT
-,TRBJ2-7,TRBV3-1,-,CASSQDRWGDPIGYEQYF,TGTGCCAGCAGCCAAGATAGGTGGGGGGACCCCATAGGCTACGAGCAGTACTTC
-,TRBJ2-3,TRBV12-3/TRBV12-4,-,CASSITDIRTDTQYF,TGTGCCAGCAGCATCACGGACATCCGCACAGATACGCAGTATTTT
many,TRBJ2-7,TRBV7-2,-,CASSLGGSHEQYF,TGTGCCAGCAGCTTAGGCGGATCGCACGAGCAGTACTTC
-,TRBJ2-7,TRBV4-1,-,CASSQLPASYEQYF,TGCGCCAGCAGCCAGCTACCCGCGTCCTACGAGCAGTACTTC
medium-sized,TRBJ2-7,TRBV2,-,CASSDPQRISYEQYF,TGTGCCAGCAGTGACCCCCAGCGAATCTCCTACGAGCAGTACTTC
many,TRBJ1-1,TRBV6-5,-,CASSYSMGTEAFF,TGTGCCAGCAGTTACTCGATGGGTACTGAAGCTTTCTTT
-,TRBJ1-3,TRBV5-6,TRBD1,CASSHWTGRGNTIYF,TGTGCCAGCAGCCACTGGACAGGGCGGGGAAACACCATATATTTT
-,TRBJ2-2,TRBV20-1,TRBD2,CSAPWGGATGELFF,TGCAGTGCTCCTTGGGGAGGGGCGACCGGGGAGCTGTTTTTT
few,TRBJ1-2,TRBV11-2,-,CASSLWEYGYTF,TGTGCCAGCAGCTTGTGGGAGTATGGCTACACCTTC
many,TRBJ2-7,TRBV11-1,TRBD1,CASSPTGPGPPSSYEQYF,TGTGCCAGCAGCCCGACAGGGCCCGGGCCTCCAAGCTCCTACGAGCAGTACTTC
many,TRBJ2-3,TRBV5-6,-,CASSLTEGLSTDTQYF,TGTGCCAGCAGCTTGACGGAGGGGCTATCCACAGATACGCAGTATTTT
many,TRBJ2-1,TRBV5-6,TRBD2,CASSPKGGPNNEQFF,TGTGCCAGCAGCCCGAAGGGAGGGCCCAACAATGAGCAGTTCTTC
-,TRBJ2-2,TRBV7-8,-,CASSLVPTFGTGELFF,TGTGCCAGCAGCTTAGTTCCCACCTTCGGGACCGGGGAGCTGTTTTTT
few,TRBJ1-4,TRBV28,TRBD1,CASSLGQGANEKLFF,TGTGCCAGCAGTTTGGGACAGGGGGCTAATGAAAAACTGTTTTTT